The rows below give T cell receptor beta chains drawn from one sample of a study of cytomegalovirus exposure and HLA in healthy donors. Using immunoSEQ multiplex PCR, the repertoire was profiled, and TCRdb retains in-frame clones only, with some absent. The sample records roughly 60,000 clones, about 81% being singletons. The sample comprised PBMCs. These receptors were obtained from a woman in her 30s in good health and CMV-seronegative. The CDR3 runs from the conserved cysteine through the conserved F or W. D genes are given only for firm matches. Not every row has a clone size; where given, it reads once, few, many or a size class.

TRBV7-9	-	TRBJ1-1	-	TGTTCCAGCAGCGATGACTCCACTGAAGCTTTCTTT	CSSSDDSTEAFF
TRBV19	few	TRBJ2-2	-	TGTGCCAGTAGTTCTTACCTCAGGGGCTCGAACACCGGGGAGCTGTTTTTT	CASSSYLRGSNTGELFF
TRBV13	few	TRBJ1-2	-	TGTGCCAGCAGCTTAGCTTCAACTATCGTTAACTATGGCTACACCTTC	CASSLASTIVNYGYTF
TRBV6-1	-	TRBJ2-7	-	TGTGCCAGCAGTGCCCGTCAGGGGCAGTACTTC	CASSARQGQYF
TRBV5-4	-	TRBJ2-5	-	TGTGCCAGCAGCCAAGAAGGGACTACCCAGTACTTC	CASSQEGTTQYF
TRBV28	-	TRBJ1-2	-	TGTGCCAGCAGTTCCCCCGGGATTGACTATGGCTACACCTTC	CASSSPGIDYGYTF
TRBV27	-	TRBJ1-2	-	TGTGCCAGCAGGGTGACAGGCCTTGGATCCTCTAGGGGCTACACCTTC	CASRVTGLGSSRGYTF
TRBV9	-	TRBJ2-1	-	TGTGCCAGCAGCGTAGGAGTAGCGGATTACAATGAGCAGTTCTTC	CASSVGVADYNEQFF
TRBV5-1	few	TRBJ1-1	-	TGCGCCAGCAGCTTGGGCCAGGGTGGCACTGAAGCTTTCTTT	CASSLGQGGTEAFF
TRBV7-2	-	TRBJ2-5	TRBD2	TGTGCCAGCAGCCTCGGGACTAGCGGGGAGACCCAGTACTTC	CASSLGTSGETQYF
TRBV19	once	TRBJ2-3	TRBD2	TGTGCCAGTAGTATCGGGGGACTAGCGGGGTCAGATACGCAGTATTTT	CASSIGGLAGSDTQYF
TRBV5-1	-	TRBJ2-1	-	TGCGCCAGCAGTCAGCGGAACTCCTACAATGAGCAGTTCTTC	CASSQRNSYNEQFF
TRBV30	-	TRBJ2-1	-	TGTGCCTGGAGTGTCCCCCTTCTCAATGAGCAGTTCTTC	CAWSVPLLNEQFF
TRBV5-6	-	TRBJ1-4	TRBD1	TGTGCCAGCAGCTCGGGACAGGGGTATCGGGAAAAACTGTTTTTT	CASSSGQGYREKLFF
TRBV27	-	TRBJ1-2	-	TGTGCCAGCAAGCTCGGCGGGGGGCTGACGTGTGGCTACACCTTC	CASKLGGGLTCGYTF
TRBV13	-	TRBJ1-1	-	TGTGCCAGCAGCACCTGGGACATCGAAGCTTTCTTT	CASSTWDIEAFF
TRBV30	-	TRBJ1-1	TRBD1	TGTGCCTGGAGTCTCATCCGGGACAGAGGGACTGAAGCTTTCTTT	CAWSLIRDRGTEAFF
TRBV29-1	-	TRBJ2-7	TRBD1	TGCAGCGCCTCGGTAGGGACAGGGGACGAGCAGTACTTC	CSASVGTGDEQYF
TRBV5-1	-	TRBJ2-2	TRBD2	TGCGCCAGCACCCTAGCGGTTGTTAACGGGGAGCTGTTTTTT	CASTLAVVNGELFF
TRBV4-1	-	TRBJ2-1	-	TGCGCCAGCAGCCAAGGACTTTACAATGAGCAGTTCTTC	CASSQGLYNEQFF
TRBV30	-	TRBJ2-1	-	TGTGCCTGGAGTTCAGGGTCCAGCTCCTACAATGAGCAGTTCTTC	CAWSSGSSSYNEQFF
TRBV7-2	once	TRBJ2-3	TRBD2	TGTGCCAGCAGCTTAGGACTAGCGGGAGGACCTAGCACAGATACGCAGTATTTT	CASSLGLAGGPSTDTQYF
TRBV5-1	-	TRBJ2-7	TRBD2	TGCGCCAGCAGCTTCGGGACTAGCCCTTCCTACGAGCAGTACTTC	CASSFGTSPSYEQYF
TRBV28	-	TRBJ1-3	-	TGTGCCAGCAGACCCGAGGCGGGGTACTCTGGAAACACCATATATTTT	CASRPEAGYSGNTIYF
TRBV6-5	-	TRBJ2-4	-	TGTGCCAGCAGTTACGAGCCAGCCAAAAACATTCAGTACTTC	CASSYEPAKNIQYF
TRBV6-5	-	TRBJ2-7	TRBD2	TGTGCCAGTCTCTCGGGACTAGCGGGAGACGAGCAGTACTTC	CASLSGLAGDEQYF
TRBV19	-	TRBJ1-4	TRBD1	TGTGCCAGTAGTACCGGGACAGGGAGAAGGACTAATGAAAAACTGTTTTTT	CASSTGTGRRTNEKLFF
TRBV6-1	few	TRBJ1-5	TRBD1	TGTGCCAGCAACCCAGGGGGCGCCGGTCAGCCCCAGCATTTT	CASNPGGAGQPQHF
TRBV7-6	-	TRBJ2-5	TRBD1	TGTGCCAGCAGCTTAGGGGACAGGGAACGCCAAGAGACCCAGTACTTC	CASSLGDRERQETQYF
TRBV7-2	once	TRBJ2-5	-	TGTGCCAGCAGCCCCGGCATGAGCGTAGTAGAGACCCAGTACTTC	CASSPGMSVVETQYF
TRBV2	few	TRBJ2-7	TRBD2	TGTGCCAGCAGAGAGGTGCCGCTAGCGGGGAAGTACGAGCAGTACTTC	CASREVPLAGKYEQYF
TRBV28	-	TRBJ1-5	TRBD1	TGTGCCAGCAGTCCCGGACAGGCCACCAATCAGCCCCAGCATTTT	CASSPGQATNQPQHF
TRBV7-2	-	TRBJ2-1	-	TGTGCCAGCAGACCAGGGCCTAGCTCCTACAATGAGCAGTTCTTC	CASRPGPSSYNEQFF
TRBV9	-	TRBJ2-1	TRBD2	TGTGCCAGCAGCGTAGAAGGGAGGGACAATGAGCAGTTCTTC	CASSVEGRDNEQFF
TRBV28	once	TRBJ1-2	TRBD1	TGTGCCAGCACAGGGGGCTCGAACTATGGCTACACCTTC	CASTGGSNYGYTF
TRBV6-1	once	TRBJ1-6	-	TGTGCCAGCAGTGAATCGATCGGAACAGGCAATTCACCCCTCCACTTT	CASSESIGTGNSPLHF
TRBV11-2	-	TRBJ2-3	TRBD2	TGTGCCAGCAGCTTGTCTAGCGGGAGTCCAGATACGCAGTATTTT	CASSLSSGSPDTQYF
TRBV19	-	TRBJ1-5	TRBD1	TGTGCCAGTAAGCCGGGACAGGGCTATCAGCCCCAGCATTTT	CASKPGQGYQPQHF
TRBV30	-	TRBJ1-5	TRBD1	TGTGCCTGGGACGGGGACAGCCTTGGCAATCAGCCCCAGCACTTT	CAWDGDSLGNQPQHF
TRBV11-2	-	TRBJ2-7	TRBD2	TGTGCCAGCAGCTTAGAGTTTGGCGGGAGTTCCTACGAGCAGTACTTC	CASSLEFGGSSYEQYF